The count of the clone carrying this TCR beta chain is one. Its antigen remains unknown. The CDR3 extends over 15 amino acids. V lost 0 bases, J lost 3 bases, and 9 bases lay in between. Germline assignment: CDR1 MGHRA and CDR2 YSYEKL. The sample belongs to a study of CD8 T cells in Susac syndrome. Study information: Intravenous immunoglobulin alone or corticosteroids were being given to patients with Susac syndrome at blood draw, unless they were therapy-naive. Regarding the study as a whole: The study found that Susac CD8+ clonal expansion peaked in TEMRA cells and active patients.

An input of 0.5 to 1 ug of RNA was subjected to reverse transcription using random hexamers. A single record per CDR3 protein comes from TCRdb applying MiXCR to the immunoSEQ multiplex PCR reads. This sample has around 100,000 distinct CDR3 sequences; approximately 95% occur once, and the top ten carry 0.3%. Fulfillment of recently defined diagnostic criteria for definite or probable disease was shown by the patients with Susac syndrome. The sample taken for sequencing was CD8+ T cells from PBMCs. The J gene is TRBJ1-5, the V gene TRBV4-1, with TRBD1 as a possible D gene (5 bases). The clonotype originates from a human donor with Susac syndrome. CDR3 residues: CASSQDPGLNQPQHF. The CDR3 nucleotides read TGCGCCAGCAGCCAAGATCCGGGGCTCAATCAGCCCCAGCATTTT.